In its sample, the clone carrying this T cell receptor (beta chain) was seen many times. The antigen is undetermined. As TCR cDNA was made by 5'RACE template switching, a universal primer site and UMIs were added. TCRdb independently ran MiXCR on the 5' RACE reads; one entry per CDR3 protein. Of about 130,000 distinct CDR3 sequences listed, more than 6% are singletons. The V gene lost 0 bases and the J gene lost 4 bases, with 9 bases spanning the gap. The CDR3 is 14 amino acids. CDR1 is SGHRS and CDR2 is YFSETQ in the germline V gene. The data were obtained in a study of T cells after yellow fever vaccination. General study points: Most clones from primary vaccination were detected again post-booster (approximately 97% CD4, roughly 90% CD8).

The chain joins TRBV5-1 to TRBJ2-3; D remains unclear. Sample: CD4+ T cells sorted from PBMCs, taken 10 to 11 days after the first yellow fever vaccination. The TCR was taken from a man in his late teens or twenties who received the YFV17D yellow fever vaccine. CDR3 sequence (DNA): TGCGCCAGCAGCTTGGGATTGGGGTCAGATACGCAGTATTTT. The encoded protein is CASSLGLGSDTQYF.